Shown below are 22 T cell receptor beta chains from a single sample sequenced in a study of T-cell memory formation after mild COVID-19 (dated by TCRdb to the early 2020s). The protocol used for the library was 5' RACE. This sample was sequenced with an Illumina NovaSeq 6000. Starting from the raw public reads, TCRdb applied fastp trimming at Q25, assembled clones with MiXCR and retained in-frame beta chains. CDR3 protein duplicates are merged, each entry listing the most common genes and DNA. The sample data list about 430,000 distinct CDR3 sequences, and roughly 17% of these were observed just once. Together, the top ten hold 20% to 25% of the sample. Sequenced material: PBMCs or a T cell subset sorted from them (not recorded which). All receptors derive from a man aged 18 to 35 who had mild COVID-19 (a few samples of this study predate the infection). The sample titles of this study are shuffled in the database, so cell type and time point are left out; the donor was told from shared clones.

The chain joins TRBV5-1 to TRBJ1-1, with a possible D match to TRBD1 (6 bases). The V gene's germline CDR1 is SGHRS and CDR2 YFSETQ. This CDR3 is 15 amino acids long. Trimming removed 4 bases from V and 0 bases from J, with 13 bases in between. The CDR3 nucleotides read TGCGCCAGCAGCATCAGGGGCGAGTTGAACACTGAAGCTTTCTTT. It translates to CASSIRGELNTEAFF.

The rearrangement uses TRBV7-6 and TRBJ2-5, with D hard to call. Germline CDR1 SGHVS, CDR2 FNYEAQ. Trimming took off 5 bases at V and 6 bases at J, with 16 bases between the two ends. This CDR3 spans 14 amino acids. CDR3 in amino acids: CASSPMAQEKTQYF. Written as DNA, the CDR3 is TGTGCCAGCAGCCCCATGGCCCAGGAAAAGACCCAGTACTTC.

This clonotype was counted a few times. The gene calls are TRBV6-5 and TRBJ1-1, with 10 bases identical to TRBD1. The ends lost 5 bases at V and 2 bases at J; junction bases unmatched: 2. This CDR3 has 14 residues. Germline V CDR1 and CDR2: MNHEY, SVGAGI. The CDR3 nucleotides are TGTGCCAGCAGTCGACAGGGGGCAAACACTGAAGCTTTCTTT. Its protein product is CASSRQGANTEAFF.

This clonotype was counted only a few times. The chain recombines TRBV7-9 with TRBJ2-3; 10 positions match TRBD2. Germline lookup yields CDR1 SEHNR and CDR2 FQNEAQ (reference sequence). The J segment lost 7 bases and the V segment lost 5 bases, leaving 15 bases of the junction unmatched. The CDR3 is made up of 17 amino acids. The CDR3 spells CASSPGKIAGGWNTQYF. CDR3 bases: TGTGCCAGCAGCCCGGGAAAAATAGCGGGGGGCTGGAATACGCAGTATTTT.

The chain joins TRBV30 to TRBJ1-1; 7 positions match TRBD1. Germline V lookup: CDR1 GTSNPN, CDR2 SVGIG (reference sequence). V lost 1 base, J lost 4 bases, and 3 bases stayed unmatched. This CDR3 has 13 residues. CDR3 coding DNA: TGTGCCTGGAGTGCAGACAGGGTCACTGAAGCTTTCTTT. Its protein product is CAWSADRVTEAFF.

There are a few counts of this clonotype. This chain joins TRBV5-6 and TRBJ2-7; 8 positions match TRBD1. V lost 1 base, J lost 7 bases, and 7 bases stayed unmatched. Looked up from germline, CDR1 is SGHDT and CDR2 is YYEEEE. This CDR3 is 14 amino acids long. The CDR3 DNA is TGTGCCAGCAGCTTGTTCCAGGGGGCAAAAGAGCAGTACGTC. It specifies CASSLFQGAKEQYV.

This clonotype appeared a few times. This chain connects TRBV28 to TRBJ2-7, with D unresolved. The germline gives CDR1 MDHEN, CDR2 SYDVKM. The V end lost 3 bases, the J end lost 2 bases, and 8 bases lay between the germline ends. The CDR3 has 13 amino acids. The chain's CDR3 is CASSFGKTYEQYV. The CDR3, as DNA: TGTGCCAGCAGTTTCGGAAAAACCTACGAGCAGTACGTC.

In this sample, this clonotype turned up a few times. As DNA, the CDR3 is TGTGCCAGCAGTTACATGGGGTCGAGCTCCTACGAGCAGTACTTC. As protein: CASSYMGSSSYEQYF. The rearrangement links TRBV6-5 to TRBJ2-7; D gene uncertain. V lost 2 bases and J 0 bases, leaving 11 bases between the germline ends. Per the germline V gene, CDR1 is MNHEY and CDR2 is SVGAGI. This CDR3 spans 15 amino acids.

This clonotype was seen a handful of times. This sequence joins TRBV5-1 and TRBJ2-3, with TRBD2 identical over 9 bases. Germline V gene data show CDR1 as SGHRS and CDR2 as YFSETQ. This CDR3 region has 16 residues. The trim removed 4 bases at V and 6 bases at J, leaving 12 bases unmatched. DNA for the CDR3: TGCGCCAGCAGCGGATCATTAGCGGGGGCTGGGGATACGCAGTATTTT. Protein sequence: CASSGSLAGAGDTQYF.

In this sample, this clonotype turned up many times. The V call is TRBV5-1, the J call TRBJ2-1, with D unresolved. The V gene lost 1 base and the J gene lost 4 bases, with 15 bases spanning the gap. The CDR3 length is 16 residues. The V gene's germline CDR1 is SGHRS and CDR2 YFSETQ. The CDR3 DNA reads as TGCGCCAGCAGCTTGAGCCAGGTCCCACCTTACAATGAGCAGTTCTTC. It specifies CASSLSQVPPYNEQFF. The whole variable domain, remainder taken from reference TRBV5-1 and TRBJ2-1, is KAGVTQTPRYLIKTRGQQVTLSCSPISGHRSVSWYQQTPGQGLQFLFEYFSETQRNKGNFPGRFSGRQFSNSRSEMNVSTLELGDSALYLCASSLSQVPPYNEQFFGPGTRLTVL.

This clonotype was seen only once. The chain carries TRBV20-1 and TRBJ1-6, with D perhaps matching TRBD1 (5 bases). Germline values: CDR1 DFQATT, CDR2 SNEGSKA (reference sequence). The V gene lost 4 bases and the J gene lost 9 bases, with 22 bases spanning the gap. This CDR3 comprises 16 residues. In DNA, the CDR3 is TGCAGTGCTAACTTCGCCGGGGGGGATGGGGGTTCACCCCTCCACTTT. It encodes CSANFAGGDGGSPLHF.

This clonotype was observed a handful of times. J is TRBJ2-3 and V is TRBV5-1; D is possibly TRBD1 (6 bases). Trimming removed 5 bases from V and 1 base from J, with 11 bases in between. The CDR3 spans 14 residues. The germline gives CDR1 SGHRS, CDR2 YFSETQ. The DNA for the CDR3 is TGCGCCAGCAGGACAGGAGTTGGCACAGATACGCAGTATTTT. It yields the protein CASRTGVGTDTQYF.

The sample holds a few counts of this clonotype. The J gene is TRBJ2-1, the V gene TRBV7-9; 12 nucleotides match TRBD1. The CDR3 is 15 residues long. Germline V CDR1 and CDR2: SEHNR, FQNEAQ (reference sequence). The junction had 6 bases not matched to a gene; V was cut back by 5 bases and J by 7 bases. The CDR3 coding sequence is TGTGCCAGCAGCCGGGGACAGGGGGCGGCGAATGAGCAGTTCTTC. Its translation is CASSRGQGAANEQFF.

This clonotype appeared many times. The V and J genes are TRBV21-1 and TRBJ1-2; whether TRBD1, the table's D call, matches the DNA was not checked. TRBV21-1 is tagged as a pseudogene. The CDR3 is made up of 15 amino acids. CDR3 amino acids: CASSTPSQGVTGYTF. The CDR3 coding sequence is TGTGCCAGCAGCACCCCCTCACAGGGGGTTACGGGCTACACCTTC.

This clonotype was found a few times. The chain uses TRBV15 and TRBJ2-5, with TRBD1 as a possible D gene (5 bases). Trimming shortened V by 1 base and J by 2 bases, and 11 bases separated the two germline ends. CDR1 LNHNV and CDR2 YYDKDF come from the germline V gene (reference sequence). The CDR3 is made up of 15 amino acids. In DNA form, the CDR3 reads TGTGCCACCAGCAGAGCTGGGGCAGCACAAGAGACCCAGTACTTC. Protein sequence: CATSRAGAAQETQYF.

This clonotype was picked up a small number of times. The rearrangement joins TRBV20-1 to TRBJ2-5; D uncertain. CDR3 length: 16 residues. Germline lookup yields CDR1 DFQATT and CDR2 SNEGSKA (reference sequence). Trimming left V 3 bases short and J 0 bases short, with 17 bases between. The CDR3 loop reads CSASSGAPHYQETQYF. CDR3 nucleotide sequence: TGCAGTGCTAGTTCGGGCGCGCCCCACTACCAAGAGACCCAGTACTTC.

This sequence joins TRBV20-1 and TRBJ1-4; D ambiguous. Germline CDR1 reads DFQATT; CDR2 reads SNEGSKA (reference sequence). The ends were cut back, 5 bases at V and 5 bases at J, with 12 bases in the middle. The CDR3 is 13 amino acids. CDR3 sequence reads: CSAGPGVNEKLFF. The DNA for the CDR3 is TGCAGTGCTGGACCCGGAGTCAATGAAAAACTGTTTTTT.

The rearrangement joins TRBV20-1 to TRBJ1-1; possibly TRBD1 for D (5 bases). This CDR3 region has 13 residues. Germline CDR1 DFQATT, CDR2 SNEGSKA (reference sequence). With 5 bases removed from V and 4 bases from J, the gap between germline ends came to 14 bases. The CDR3 sequence is CSAQAGRATEAFF. The CDR3 DNA follows: TGCAGTGCTCAGGCAGGGAGGGCCACTGAAGCTTTCTTT.

This clonotype has more than one count but fewer than ten. The rearrangement joins TRBV6-5 to TRBJ1-6; D ambiguous. Trimming took 2 bases from V and 7 from J, leaving 6 bases between them. Germline V gene lookup returns CDR1 MNHEY and CDR2 SVGAGI. This CDR3 is 13 amino acids long. The CDR3 sequence: CASSYGVNSPLHF. In DNA, the CDR3 is TGTGCCAGCAGTTACGGCGTGAATTCACCCCTCCACTTT.

The rearrangement links TRBV3-1 to TRBJ2-1; no definite D call. Germline V gene sequence: CDR1 LGHDT, CDR2 YNNKEL (reference sequence). The CDR3 runs 13 residues. V dropped 4 bases and J dropped 8 bases, with 12 bases sitting between them. The CDR3, as DNA: TGTGCCAGCAGCCGAGAGAACTCGCATGAGCAGTTCTTC. This encodes CASSRENSHEQFF.

This chain uses TRBV20-1 with TRBJ1-1, with TRBD1 matching over 7 bases. V gave up 1 base and J gave up 5 bases; unmatched junction bases: 7. The CDR3 extends over 14 amino acids. Germline CDR1 DFQATT, CDR2 SNEGSKA (reference sequence). As DNA, the CDR3 is TGCAGTGCTAGAGGACAGGGCGGTCGTACTGAAGCTTTCTTT. Protein: CSARGQGGRTEAFF.

The sample holds many counts of this clonotype. The rearrangement links TRBV4-1 to TRBJ2-7, with no clear D. Germline V lookup: CDR1 MGHRA, CDR2 YSYEKL. V was clipped by 4 bases and J by 5 bases, with 9 bases between them. CDR3 size: 12 residues. The CDR3 region is CASSPLGHEQYF. DNA of the CDR3: TGCGCCAGCAGCCCCCTCGGCCACGAGCAGTACTTC.